This T cell receptor (beta chain) was observed in a study of PD-1 blockade in classical Hodgkin lymphoma. Study-wide background: Administration of nivolumab to patients was at 3 mg/kg intravenously every 2 weeks. Study findings and constraints: Complete responders' baseline diversity resembled that of newly diagnosed patients.

There was relapse after autologous stem cell transplantation in every patient, and there was variation in brentuximab vedotin exposure. Under best response, outcomes were complete response, partial response or progressive disease. Here immunoSEQ multiplex PCR was the method, and the copy in TCRdb shows in-frame clones only, minus some. The sample carries roughly 25,000 clones, roughly 78% recorded once. The V and J ends lost 10 bases and 5 bases, in that order; junction bases with no gene match: 9. Germline V gives CDR1 LNHDA, CDR2 SQIVND (reference sequence). The CDR3 loop spans 13 amino acids. The table lists this clone with a few counts. Its target is unknown.

The rearrangement uses TRBV19 and TRBJ1-1, with 8 bases identical to TRBD1. This TCR was recovered from a human donor with classical Hodgkin lymphoma. Sequencing was performed on peripheral blood mononuclear cells (PBMCs), taken before the second cycle of nivolumab. The CDR3 DNA reads as TGTGCCACCGCTGACAGGGGCGTAACTGAAGCTTTCTTT. Translating it yields CATADRGVTEAFF. The whole variable domain, remainder taken from reference TRBV19 and TRBJ1-1, is DGGITQSPKYLFRKEGQNVTLSCEQNLNHDAMYWYRQDPGQGLRLIYYSQIVNDFQKGDIAEGYSVSREKKESFPLTVTSAQKNPTAFYLCATADRGVTEAFFGQGTRLTVV.